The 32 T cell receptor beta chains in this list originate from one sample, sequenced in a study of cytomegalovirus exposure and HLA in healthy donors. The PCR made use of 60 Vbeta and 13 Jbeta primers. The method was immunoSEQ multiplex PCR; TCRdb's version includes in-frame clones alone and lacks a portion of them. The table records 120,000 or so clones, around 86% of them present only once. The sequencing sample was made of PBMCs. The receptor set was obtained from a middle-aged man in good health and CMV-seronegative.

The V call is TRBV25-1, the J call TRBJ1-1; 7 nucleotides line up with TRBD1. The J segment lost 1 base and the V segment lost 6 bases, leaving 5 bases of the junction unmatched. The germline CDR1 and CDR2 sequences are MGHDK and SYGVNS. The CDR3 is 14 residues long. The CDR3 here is CASSRQGTNTEAFF. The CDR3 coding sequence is TGTGCCAGCAGCCGACAGGGAACGAACACTGAAGCTTTCTTT.

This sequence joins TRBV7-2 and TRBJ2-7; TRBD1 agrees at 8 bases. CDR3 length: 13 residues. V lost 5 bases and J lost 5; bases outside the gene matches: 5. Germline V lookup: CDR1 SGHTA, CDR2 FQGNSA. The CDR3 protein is CASSRDRLNEQYF. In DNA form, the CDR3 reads TGTGCCAGCAGCCGGGACAGGCTGAACGAGCAGTACTTC.

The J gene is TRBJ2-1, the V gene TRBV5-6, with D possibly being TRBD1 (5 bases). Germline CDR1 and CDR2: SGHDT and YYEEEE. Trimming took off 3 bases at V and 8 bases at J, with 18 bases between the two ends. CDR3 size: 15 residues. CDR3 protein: CASSSRQSLLHEQFF. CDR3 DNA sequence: TGTGCCAGCAGCTCCAGACAGTCCCTTTTGCATGAGCAGTTCTTC.

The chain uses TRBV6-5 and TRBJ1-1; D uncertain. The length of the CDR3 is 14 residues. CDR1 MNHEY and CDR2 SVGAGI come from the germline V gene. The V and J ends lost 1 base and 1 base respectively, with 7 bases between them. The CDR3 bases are TGTGCCAGCAGTTACTATGGGCAGAACACTGAAGCTTTCTTT. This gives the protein CASSYYGQNTEAFF.

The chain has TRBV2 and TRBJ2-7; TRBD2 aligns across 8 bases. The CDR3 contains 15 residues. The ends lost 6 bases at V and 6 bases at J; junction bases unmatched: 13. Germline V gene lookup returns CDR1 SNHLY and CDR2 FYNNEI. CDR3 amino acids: CASSAAPGGAGEQYF. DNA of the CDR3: TGTGCCAGCAGCGCCGCGCCCGGGGGGGCAGGCGAGCAGTACTTC.

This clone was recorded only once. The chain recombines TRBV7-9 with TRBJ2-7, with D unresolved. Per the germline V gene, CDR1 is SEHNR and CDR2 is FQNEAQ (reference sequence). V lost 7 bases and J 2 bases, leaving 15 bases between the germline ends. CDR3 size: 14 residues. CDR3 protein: CASTPLGTTYEQYF. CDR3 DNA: TGTGCCAGCACCCCGTTGGGCACAACCTACGAGCAGTACTTC. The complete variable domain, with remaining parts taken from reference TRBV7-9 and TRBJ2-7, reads DTGVSQNPRHKITKRGQNVTFRCDPISEHNRLYWYRQTLGQGPEFLTYFQNEAQLEKSRLLSDRFSAERPKGSFSTLEIQRTEQGDSAMYLCASTPLGTTYEQYFGPGTRLTVT.

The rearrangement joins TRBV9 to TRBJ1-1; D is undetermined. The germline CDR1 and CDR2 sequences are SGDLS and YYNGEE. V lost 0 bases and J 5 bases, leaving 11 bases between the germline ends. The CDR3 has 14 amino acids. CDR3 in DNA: TGTGCCAGCAGCGTAGAAGGTTGGAGGACTGAAGCTTTCTTT. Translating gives CASSVEGWRTEAFF.

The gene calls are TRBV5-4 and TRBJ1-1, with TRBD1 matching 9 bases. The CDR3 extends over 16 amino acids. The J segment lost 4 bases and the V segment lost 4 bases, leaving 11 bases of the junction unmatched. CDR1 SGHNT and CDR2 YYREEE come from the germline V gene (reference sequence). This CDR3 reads CASSPSLQGAVTEAFF. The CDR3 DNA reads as TGTGCCAGCAGCCCCAGCCTACAGGGGGCCGTCACTGAAGCTTTCTTT.

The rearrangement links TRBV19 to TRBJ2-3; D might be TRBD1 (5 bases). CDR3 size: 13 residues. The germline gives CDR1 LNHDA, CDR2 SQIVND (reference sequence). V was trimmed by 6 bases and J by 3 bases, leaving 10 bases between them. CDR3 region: CASRTSGTDTQYF. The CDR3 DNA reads TGTGCCAGTAGGACCTCAGGGACAGATACGCAGTATTTT.

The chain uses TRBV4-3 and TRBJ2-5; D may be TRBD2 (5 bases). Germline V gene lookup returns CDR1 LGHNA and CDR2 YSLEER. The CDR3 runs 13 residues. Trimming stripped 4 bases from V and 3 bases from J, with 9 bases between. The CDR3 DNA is TGCGCCAGCAGCCGGGGAGAGAAAGAGACCCAGTACTTC. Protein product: CASSRGEKETQYF.

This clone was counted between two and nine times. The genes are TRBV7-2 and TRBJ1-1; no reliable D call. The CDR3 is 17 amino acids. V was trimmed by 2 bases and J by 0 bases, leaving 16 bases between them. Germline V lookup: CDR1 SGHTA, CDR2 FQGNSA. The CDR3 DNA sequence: TGTGCCAGCAGCTTATTAAGTGGCGGGGTTATGAACACTGAAGCTTTCTTT. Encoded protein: CASSLLSGGVMNTEAFF. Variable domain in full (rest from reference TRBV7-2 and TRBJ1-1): GAGVSQSPSNKVTEKGKDVELRCDPISGHTALYWYRQSLGQGLEFLIYFQGNSAPDKSGLPSDRFSAERTGGSVSTLTIQRTQQEDSAVYLCASSLLSGGVMNTEAFFGQGTRLTVV.

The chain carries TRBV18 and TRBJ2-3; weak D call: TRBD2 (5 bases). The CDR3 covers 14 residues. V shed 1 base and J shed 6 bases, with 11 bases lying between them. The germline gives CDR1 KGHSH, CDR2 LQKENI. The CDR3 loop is CASSPREGTDTQYF. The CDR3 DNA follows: TGTGCCAGCTCACCACGAGAGGGAACTGATACGCAGTATTTT. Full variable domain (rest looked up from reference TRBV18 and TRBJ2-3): NAGVMQNPRHLVRRRGQEARLRCSPMKGHSHVYWYRQLPEEGLKFMVYLQKENIIDESGMPKERFSAEFPKEGPSILRIQQVVRGDSAAYFCASSPREGTDTQYFGPGTRLTVL.

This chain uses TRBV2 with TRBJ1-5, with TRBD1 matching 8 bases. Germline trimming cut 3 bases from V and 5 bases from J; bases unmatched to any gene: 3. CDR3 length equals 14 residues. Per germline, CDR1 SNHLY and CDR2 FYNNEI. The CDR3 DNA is TGTGCCAGCAGTGAGGACAGGGCTTATCAGCCCCAGCATTTT. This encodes CASSEDRAYQPQHF.

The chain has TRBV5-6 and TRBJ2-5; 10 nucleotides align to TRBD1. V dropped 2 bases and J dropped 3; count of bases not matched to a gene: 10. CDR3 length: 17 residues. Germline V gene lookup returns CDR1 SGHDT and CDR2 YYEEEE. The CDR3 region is CASSLFGDRGLKETQYF. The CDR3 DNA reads TGTGCCAGCAGCTTATTTGGGGACAGGGGATTAAAAGAGACCCAGTACTTC. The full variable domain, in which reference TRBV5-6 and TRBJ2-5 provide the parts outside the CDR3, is DAGVTQSPTHLIKTRGQQVTLRCSPKSGHDTVSWYQQALGQGPQFIFQYYEEEERQRGNFPDRFSGHQFPNYSSELNVNALLLGDSALYLCASSLFGDRGLKETQYFGPGTRLLVL.

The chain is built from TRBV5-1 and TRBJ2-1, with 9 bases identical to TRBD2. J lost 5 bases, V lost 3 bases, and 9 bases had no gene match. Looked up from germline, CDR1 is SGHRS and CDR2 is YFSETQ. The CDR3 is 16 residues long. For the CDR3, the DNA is TGCGCCAGCAGCTGGGTGTGGGCTAGCGGGAACAATGAGCAGTTCTTC. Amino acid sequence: CASSWVWASGNNEQFF.

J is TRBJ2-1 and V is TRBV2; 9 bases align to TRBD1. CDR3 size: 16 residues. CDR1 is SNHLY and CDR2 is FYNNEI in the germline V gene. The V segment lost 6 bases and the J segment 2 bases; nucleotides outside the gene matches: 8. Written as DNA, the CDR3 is TGTGCCAGCAGCCAAAGAGGGGACAGGGCCTACAATGAGCAGTTCTTC. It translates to CASSQRGDRAYNEQFF. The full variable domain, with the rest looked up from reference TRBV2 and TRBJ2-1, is EPEVTQTPSHQVTQMGQEVILRCVPISNHLYFYWYRQILGQKVEFLVSFYNNEISEKSEIFDDQFSVERPDGSNFTLKIRSTKLEDSAMYFCASSQRGDRAYNEQFFGPGTRLTVL.

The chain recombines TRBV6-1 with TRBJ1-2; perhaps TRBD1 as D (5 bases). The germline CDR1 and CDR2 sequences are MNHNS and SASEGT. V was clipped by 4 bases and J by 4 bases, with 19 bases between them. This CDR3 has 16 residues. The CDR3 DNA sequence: TGTGCCAGCAGTGTCCTTTTTCTCAGGGTCACCTATGGCTACACCTTC. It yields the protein CASSVLFLRVTYGYTF.

CDR3 in amino acids: CASSLVRLTGDEKLFF. The CDR3 region has the DNA TGTGCCAGCAGTTTGGTGCGTCTCACAGGGGATGAAAAACTGTTTTTT. The chain is built from TRBV28 and TRBJ1-4; 7 positions match TRBD1. V was clipped by 3 bases and J by 6 bases; unmatched bases: 10. CDR1 and CDR2 (germline): MDHEN, SYDVKM. The CDR3 runs to 16 residues. The whole variable domain, filled in from reference TRBV28 and TRBJ1-4, reads DVKVTQSSRYLVKRTGEKVFLECVQDMDHENMFWYRQDPGLGLRLIYFSYDVKMKEKGDIPEGYSVSREKKERFSLILESASTNQTSMYLCASSLVRLTGDEKLFFGSGTQLSVL.

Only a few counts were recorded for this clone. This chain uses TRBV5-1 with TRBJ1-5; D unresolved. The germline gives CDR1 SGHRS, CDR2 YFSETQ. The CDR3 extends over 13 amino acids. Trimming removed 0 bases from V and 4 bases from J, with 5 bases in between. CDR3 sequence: CASSLGRNQPQHF. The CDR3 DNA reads TGCGCCAGCAGCTTGGGCAGAAATCAGCCCCAGCATTTT. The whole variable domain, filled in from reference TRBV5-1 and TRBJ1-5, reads KAGVTQTPRYLIKTRGQQVTLSCSPISGHRSVSWYQQTPGQGLQFLFEYFSETQRNKGNFPGRFSGRQFSNSRSEMNVSTLELGDSALYLCASSLGRNQPQHFGDGTRLSIL.

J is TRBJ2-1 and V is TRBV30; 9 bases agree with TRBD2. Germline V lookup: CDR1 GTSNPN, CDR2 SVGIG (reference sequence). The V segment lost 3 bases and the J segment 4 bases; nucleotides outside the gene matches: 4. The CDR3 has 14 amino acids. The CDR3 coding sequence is TGTGCCTGGAGGTCAGCGGGGGGATACAATGAGCAGTTCTTC. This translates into CAWRSAGGYNEQFF.

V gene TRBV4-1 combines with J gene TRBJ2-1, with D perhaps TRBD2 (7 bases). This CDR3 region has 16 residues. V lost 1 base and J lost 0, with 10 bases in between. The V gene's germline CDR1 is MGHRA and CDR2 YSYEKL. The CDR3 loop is CASSQGGGSSYNEQFF. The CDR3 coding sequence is TGCGCCAGCAGCCAAGGCGGGGGCAGCTCCTACAATGAGCAGTTCTTC.

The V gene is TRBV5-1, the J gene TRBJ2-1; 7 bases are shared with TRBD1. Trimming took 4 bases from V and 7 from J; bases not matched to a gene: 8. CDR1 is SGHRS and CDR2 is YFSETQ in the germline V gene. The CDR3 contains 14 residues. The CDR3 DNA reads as TGCGCCAGCAGCCCCGGGACAGAGCTGAATGAGCAGTTCTTC. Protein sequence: CASSPGTELNEQFF.

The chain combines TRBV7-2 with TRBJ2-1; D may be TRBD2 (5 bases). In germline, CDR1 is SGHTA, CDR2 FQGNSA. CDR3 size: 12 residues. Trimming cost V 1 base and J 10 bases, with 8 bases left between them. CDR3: CASSLGGGEQFF. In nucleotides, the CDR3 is TGTGCCAGCAGCTTAGGCGGCGGGGAGCAGTTCTTC.

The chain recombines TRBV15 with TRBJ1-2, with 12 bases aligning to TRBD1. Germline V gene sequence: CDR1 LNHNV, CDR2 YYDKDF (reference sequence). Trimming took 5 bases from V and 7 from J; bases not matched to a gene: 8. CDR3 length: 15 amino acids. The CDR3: CATSVPGQGASGYTF. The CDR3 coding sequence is TGTGCCACCAGCGTACCGGGACAGGGGGCGAGTGGCTACACCTTC.

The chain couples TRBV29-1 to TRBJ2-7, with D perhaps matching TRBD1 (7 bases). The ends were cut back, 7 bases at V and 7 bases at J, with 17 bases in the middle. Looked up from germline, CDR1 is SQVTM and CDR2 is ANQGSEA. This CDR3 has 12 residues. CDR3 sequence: CSADDRAGEQYF. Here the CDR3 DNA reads TGCAGCGCGGATGACAGGGCGGGGGAGCAGTACTTC.

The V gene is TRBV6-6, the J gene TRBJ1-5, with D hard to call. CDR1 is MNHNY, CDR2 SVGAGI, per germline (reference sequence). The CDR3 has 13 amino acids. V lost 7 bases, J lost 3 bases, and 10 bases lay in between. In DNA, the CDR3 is TGTGCCAGCAACGCAGGTTTCAATCAGCCCCAGCATTTT. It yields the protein CASNAGFNQPQHF.

For the CDR3, the DNA is TGTGCCAGTAGTCCAGAGGGGGGACAGGGGAATCAGCCCCAGCATTTT. It translates to CASSPEGGQGNQPQHF. This chain links TRBV19 with TRBJ1-5, with TRBD1 matching 10 bases. There are 16 residues in the CDR3. Germline V gene data show CDR1 as LNHDA and CDR2 as SQIVND (reference sequence). J was trimmed by 4 bases and V by 5 bases; bases with no gene match: 8.

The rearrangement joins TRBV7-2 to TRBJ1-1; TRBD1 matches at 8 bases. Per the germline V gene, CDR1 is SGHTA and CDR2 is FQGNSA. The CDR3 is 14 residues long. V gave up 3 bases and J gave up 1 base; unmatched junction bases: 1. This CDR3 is CASSFQGANTEAFF. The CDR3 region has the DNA TGTGCCAGCAGCTTTCAGGGGGCGAACACTGAAGCTTTCTTT.

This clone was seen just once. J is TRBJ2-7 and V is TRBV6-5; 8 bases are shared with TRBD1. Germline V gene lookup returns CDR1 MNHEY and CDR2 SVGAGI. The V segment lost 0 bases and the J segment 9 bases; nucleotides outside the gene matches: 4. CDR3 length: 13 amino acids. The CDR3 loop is CASSYSGQEGQYF. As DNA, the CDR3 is TGTGCCAGCAGTTACTCGGGACAGGAGGGGCAGTACTTC.

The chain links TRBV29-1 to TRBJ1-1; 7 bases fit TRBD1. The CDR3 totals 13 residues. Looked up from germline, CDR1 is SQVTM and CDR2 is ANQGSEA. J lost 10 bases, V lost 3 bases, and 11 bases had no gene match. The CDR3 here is CSVEGTASRGAFF. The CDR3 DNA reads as TGCAGCGTTGAGGGGACAGCTAGCCGCGGAGCTTTCTTT. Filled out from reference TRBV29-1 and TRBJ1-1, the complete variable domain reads SAVISQKPSRDICQRGTSLTIQCQVDSQVTMMFWYRQQPGQSLTLIATANQGSEATYESGFVIDKFPISRPNLTFSTLTVSNMSPEDSSIYLCSVEGTASRGAFFGQGTRLTVV.

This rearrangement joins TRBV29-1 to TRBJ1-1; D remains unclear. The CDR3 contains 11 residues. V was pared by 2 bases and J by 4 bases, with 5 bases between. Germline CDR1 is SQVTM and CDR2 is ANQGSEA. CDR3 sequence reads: CSVELLTEAFF. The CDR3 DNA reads TGCAGCGTTGAACTACTCACTGAAGCTTTCTTT.

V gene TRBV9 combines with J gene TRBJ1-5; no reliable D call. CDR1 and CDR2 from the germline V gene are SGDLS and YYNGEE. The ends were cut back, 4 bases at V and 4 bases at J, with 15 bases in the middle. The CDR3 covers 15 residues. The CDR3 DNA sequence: TGTGCCAGCAGCCCCAAAGACAATAGAAATCAGCCCCAGCATTTT. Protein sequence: CASSPKDNRNQPQHF. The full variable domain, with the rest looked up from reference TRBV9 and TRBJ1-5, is DSGVTQTPKHLITATGQRVTLRCSPRSGDLSVYWYQQSLDQGLQFLIQYYNGEERAKGNILERFSAQQFPDLHSELNLSSLELGDSALYFCASSPKDNRNQPQHFGDGTRLSIL.